This T cell receptor beta chain was captured by sequencing in a study of control samples from healthy donors and cancer patients. Only in-frame clones appear in the TCRdb table, and some are missing; sequencing was by immunoSEQ multiplex PCR. The data hold more than 80,000 clones, with over 85% observed a single time. The clonotype was recovered from a man aged 18 to 29 in good health. The sequencing sample was made of blood.

In DNA, the CDR3 is TGCAGCGGGGAGGGGGCCCTACCACAAGAGACCCAGTACTTC. It encodes CSGEGALPQETQYF. The chain has TRBV29-1 and TRBJ2-5; D may correspond to TRBD1 or TRBD2 (7 bases each). CDR1 and CDR2 from the germline V gene are SQVTM and ANQGSEA. The CDR3 covers 14 residues. With 7 bases removed from V and 2 bases from J, the gap between germline ends came to 17 bases.